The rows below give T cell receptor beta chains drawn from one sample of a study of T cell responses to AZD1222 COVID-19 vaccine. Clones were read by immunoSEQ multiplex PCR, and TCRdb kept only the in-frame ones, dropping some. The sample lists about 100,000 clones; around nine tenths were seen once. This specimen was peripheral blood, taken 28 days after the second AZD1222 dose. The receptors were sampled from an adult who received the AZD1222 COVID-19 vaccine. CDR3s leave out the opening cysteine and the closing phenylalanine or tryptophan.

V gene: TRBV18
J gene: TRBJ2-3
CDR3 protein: ASSPPVGADTQY

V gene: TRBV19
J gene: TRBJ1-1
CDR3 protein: ASSPNPRTEAF

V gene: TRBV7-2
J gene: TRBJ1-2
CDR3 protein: ASSPGDYGYGYT

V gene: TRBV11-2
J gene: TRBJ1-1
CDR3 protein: ASSLEYGGAF

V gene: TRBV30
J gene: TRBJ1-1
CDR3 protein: AWSVRSSRAF

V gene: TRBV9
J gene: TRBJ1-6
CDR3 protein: ASSGVNSPLH

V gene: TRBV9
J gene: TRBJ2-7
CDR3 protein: ASSLGQANSYEQY

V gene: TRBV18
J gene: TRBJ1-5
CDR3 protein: ASSPQISGAGDQPQH

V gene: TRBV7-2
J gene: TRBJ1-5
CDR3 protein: ASSSLTVGTDNQPQH

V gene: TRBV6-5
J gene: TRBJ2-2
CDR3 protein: ASSWTPPGELF

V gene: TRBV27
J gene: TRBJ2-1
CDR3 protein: ASSFGSGGAYNEQF

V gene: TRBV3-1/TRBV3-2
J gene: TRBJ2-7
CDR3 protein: ASSQLLVGQGVPNPYEQY

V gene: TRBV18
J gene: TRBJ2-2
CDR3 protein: ASSLHPSGSGELF

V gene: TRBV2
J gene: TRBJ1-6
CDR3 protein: ASSERQGSSPLH

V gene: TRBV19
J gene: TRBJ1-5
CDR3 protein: ASRGWGKSNQPQH

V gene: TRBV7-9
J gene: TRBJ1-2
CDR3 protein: ASSLLQGRYGYT

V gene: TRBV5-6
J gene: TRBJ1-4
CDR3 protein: ASSIQPVGNEKLF

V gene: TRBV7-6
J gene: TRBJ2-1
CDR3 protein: ASSLTAASYNEQF

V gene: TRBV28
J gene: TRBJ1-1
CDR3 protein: ASSPSGPEAF

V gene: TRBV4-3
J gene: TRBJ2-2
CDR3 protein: ASSPGGSGETGELF

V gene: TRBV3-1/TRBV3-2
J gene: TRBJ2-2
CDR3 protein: ASSLPESNTGELF

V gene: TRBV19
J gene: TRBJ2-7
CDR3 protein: ASSLGQGSPYEQY

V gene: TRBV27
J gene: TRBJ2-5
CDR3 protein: ASGPSNPGRETQY